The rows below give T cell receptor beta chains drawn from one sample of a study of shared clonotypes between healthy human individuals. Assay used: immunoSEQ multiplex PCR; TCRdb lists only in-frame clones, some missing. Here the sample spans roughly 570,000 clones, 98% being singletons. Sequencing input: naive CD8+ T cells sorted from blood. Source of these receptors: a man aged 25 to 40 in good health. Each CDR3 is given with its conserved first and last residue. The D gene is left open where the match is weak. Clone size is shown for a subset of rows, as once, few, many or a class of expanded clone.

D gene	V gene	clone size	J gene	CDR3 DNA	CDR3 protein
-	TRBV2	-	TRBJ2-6	TGTGCCAGCAGTGGTTTCGGTGGCGTAGGTGGGGCCAACGTCCTGACTTTC	CASSGFGGVGGANVLTF
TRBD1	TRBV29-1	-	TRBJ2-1	TGCAGCGTTGAAGATCCCAGGACAGGGAATGAGCAGTTCTTC	CSVEDPRTGNEQFF
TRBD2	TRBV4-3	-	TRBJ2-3	TGCGCCAGCAGCCAAGAGACTAGCGAGACAGATACGCAGTATTTT	CASSQETSETDTQYF
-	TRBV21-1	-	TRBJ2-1	TGTGCCAGCAGCAGGGGGACTCGGAGCTCCTACAATGAGCAGTTCTTC	CASSRGTRSSYNEQFF
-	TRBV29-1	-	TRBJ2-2	TGCAGCGTTCGGTTTCCTGGTAGCCTGGGCGGGGAGCTGTTTTTT	CSVRFPGSLGGELFF
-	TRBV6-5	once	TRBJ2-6	TGTGCCAGCAGCCTCTCTGGGTCTGGGGCCAACGTCCTGACTTTC	CASSLSGSGANVLTF
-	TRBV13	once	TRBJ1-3	TGTGCCAGCAGCTTCGAGGGGACGGCTGGAAACACCATATATTTT	CASSFEGTAGNTIYF
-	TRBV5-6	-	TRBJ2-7	TGTGCCAGCAGCTTGGGACGGCAGGGCGCCTACGAGCAGTACTTC	CASSLGRQGAYEQYF
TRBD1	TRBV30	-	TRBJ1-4	TGTGCCTGGAACCCGAGGACAGGTTGGGGTGAAAAACTGTTTTTT	CAWNPRTGWGEKLFF
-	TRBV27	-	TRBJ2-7	TGTGCCAGCAGTTTATTCCGCCAGTACGAGCAGTACTTC	CASSLFRQYEQYF
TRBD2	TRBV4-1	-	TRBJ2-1	TGCGCCAGCAGCCAATATGGACTAGCCGGGAATGAGCAGTTCTTC	CASSQYGLAGNEQFF
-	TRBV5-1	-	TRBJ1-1	TGCGCCAGCAGCTTGATAGGGGGGGACACTGAAGCTTTCTTT	CASSLIGGDTEAFF
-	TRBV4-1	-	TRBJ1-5	TGCGCCAGCAGCCAAGGTGGGTATAGCAATCAGCCCCAGCATTTT	CASSQGGYSNQPQHF
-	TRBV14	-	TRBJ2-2	TGTGCCAGCAGCCAAGATCTTAACAGGCAGAACACCGGGGAGCTGTTTTTT	CASSQDLNRQNTGELFF
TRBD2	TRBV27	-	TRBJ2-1	TGTGCCAGCAGATACTCCGGGACTAGCGGGAGGGGTGAGCAGTTCTTC	CASRYSGTSGRGEQFF
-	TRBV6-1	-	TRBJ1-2	TGTGCCAGCAGTGACTGGGGTAGGGGTGGCTACACCTTC	CASSDWGRGGYTF
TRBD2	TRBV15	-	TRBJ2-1	TGTGCCACCAGCCCTGCGGGAGGCCGAGTGTTTAATGAGCAGTTCTTC	CATSPAGGRVFNEQFF
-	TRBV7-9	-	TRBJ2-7	TGTGCCAGCAGACATGACACGTACGAGCAGTACTTC	CASRHDTYEQYF
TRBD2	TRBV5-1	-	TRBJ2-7	TGCGCCAGCAGCGTGGGACTAGCGGGAGTAGGTTACGAGCAGTACTTC	CASSVGLAGVGYEQYF
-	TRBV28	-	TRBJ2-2	TGTGCCAGCAGCCAACGGGCAGGGGATGGTACCGGGGAGCTGTTTTTT	CASSQRAGDGTGELFF
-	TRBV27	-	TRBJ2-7	TGTGCCAGCAGGCCGGGGGTTGGGTACGAGCAGTACTTC	CASRPGVGYEQYF
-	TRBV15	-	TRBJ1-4	TGTGCCACCAGCGGGGGCGGTGAAAAACTGTTTTTT	CATSGGGEKLFF
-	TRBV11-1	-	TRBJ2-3	TGTGCCAGCAGCATTCAAACAGGAGATACGCAGTATTTT	CASSIQTGDTQYF
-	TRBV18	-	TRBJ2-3	TGTGCCAGCTCACCATCTTGGACACCACTCACAGATACGCAGTATTTT	CASSPSWTPLTDTQYF
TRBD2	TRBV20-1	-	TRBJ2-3	TGCAGTGCTAAAGTAGCGGGTACGCAGTATTTT	CSAKVAGTQYF
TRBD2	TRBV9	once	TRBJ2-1	TGTGCCAGCAGCGTTAGCGGGAGGAATGAGCAGTTCTTC	CASSVSGRNEQFF
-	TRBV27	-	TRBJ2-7	TGTGCCAGCAGTGCAACCGGGACTTCGGGTACGGGGCAGTACTTC	CASSATGTSGTGQYF
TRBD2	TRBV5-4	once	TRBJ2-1	TGTGCCAGCAGCACCTCCCCCGGACTAGCGGAGTACAATGAGCAGTTCTTC	CASSTSPGLAEYNEQFF
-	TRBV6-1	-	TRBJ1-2	TGTGCCAGCAGTGAAGGTGGTTTGGCCGTCCAAGCTAACTATGGCTACACCTTC	CASSEGGLAVQANYGYTF
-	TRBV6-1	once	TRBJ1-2	TGTGCCAGCAGTCCGAACAGCATAGTCTTATATGGCTACACCTTC	CASSPNSIVLYGYTF
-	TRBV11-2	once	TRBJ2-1	TGTGCCAGCAGCTTAACATACAATGAGCAGTTCTTC	CASSLTYNEQFF
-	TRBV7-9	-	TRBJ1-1	TGTGCCAGCAGCTCACAGATGCAGGGAGTGGACACTGAAGCTTTCTTT	CASSSQMQGVDTEAFF
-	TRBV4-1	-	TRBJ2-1	TGCGCCAGCAGCCAGGTCGCCGGACCCAACAATGAGCAGTTCTTC	CASSQVAGPNNEQFF
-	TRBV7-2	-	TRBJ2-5	TGTGCCAGCAGCCCGGCCGGGACACTCCAAGAGACCCAGTACTTC	CASSPAGTLQETQYF
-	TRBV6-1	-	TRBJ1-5	TGTGCCAGCAGTGACACCCCGCTCGGGAAGGGCCAGCCCCAGCATTTT	CASSDTPLGKGQPQHF
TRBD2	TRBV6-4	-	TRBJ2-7	TGTGCCAGCAGTGACTCTGCGGGAGTTCCCTACGAGCAGTACTTC	CASSDSAGVPYEQYF
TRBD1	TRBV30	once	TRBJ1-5	TGTGCCTGGAGTCCGGGACAGGGCAATCAGCCCCAGCATTTT	CAWSPGQGNQPQHF
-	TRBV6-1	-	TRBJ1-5	TGTGCCAGCAGTGGATGGGGGGTTTGGAGCAATCAGCCCCAGCATTTT	CASSGWGVWSNQPQHF
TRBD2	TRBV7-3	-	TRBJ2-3	TGTGCCAGCAGCCGCCTGGGACTAGCCCCAACAGATACGCAGTATTTT	CASSRLGLAPTDTQYF
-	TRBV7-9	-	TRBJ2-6	TGTGCCAGCAGCTCCCGACGAAACTCTGGGGCCAACGTCCTGACTTTC	CASSSRRNSGANVLTF
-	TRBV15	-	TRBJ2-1	TGTGCCACCAGCAGAGATACGGGAGCTTTGAATGAGCAGTTCTTC	CATSRDTGALNEQFF
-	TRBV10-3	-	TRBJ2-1	TGTGCCATCAGGGCAATAACCTATCTTGTATACAATGAGCAGTTCTTC	CAIRAITYLVYNEQFF
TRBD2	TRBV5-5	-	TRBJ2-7	TGTGCCAGCAGCTTGGCGGGAGGCGCCTACGAGCAGTACTTC	CASSLAGGAYEQYF
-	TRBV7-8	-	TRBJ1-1	TGTGCCAGCAGCTTAGGGGTTGTTGGCACTTTGAACACTGAAGCTTTCTTT	CASSLGVVGTLNTEAFF
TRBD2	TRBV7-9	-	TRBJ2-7	TGTGCCAGCAGCTACCCGAAACGGCTGACTAGCGGGCATGCCTACGAGCAGTACTTC	CASSYPKRLTSGHAYEQYF
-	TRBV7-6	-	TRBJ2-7	TGTGCCAGCAGCTTAGAGACTGCACCCTCCTACGAGCAGTACTTC	CASSLETAPSYEQYF
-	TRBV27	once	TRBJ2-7	TGTGCCAGCAGTTGGGGGACAGAGCAGTACTTC	CASSWGTEQYF
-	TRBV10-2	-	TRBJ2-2	TGCGCCAGCAGTGAGTGGGTCGGGGGATACACCGGGGAGCTGTTTTTT	CASSEWVGGYTGELFF
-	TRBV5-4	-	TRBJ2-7	TGTGCCAGCAGCAAAGGGGGGCATACGACAAGCTCCTACGAGCAGTACTTC	CASSKGGHTTSSYEQYF
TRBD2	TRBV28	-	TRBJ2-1	TGTGCCAGCTACCGGACTAGCGGGAGTAATGAGCAGTTCTTC	CASYRTSGSNEQFF
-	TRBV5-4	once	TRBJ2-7	TGTGCCAGCAGCTTGGGGAGGGAAGTCCGCGAGCAGTACTTC	CASSLGREVREQYF
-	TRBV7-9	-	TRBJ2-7	TGTGCCAGCAGCACTTCCTCTTCAGGGGCCTACGAGCAGTACTTC	CASSTSSSGAYEQYF
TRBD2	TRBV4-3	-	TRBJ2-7	TGCGCCAGCAGCCAGGGAGGGAGCAGGTACACCGCTTACGAGCAGTACTTC	CASSQGGSRYTAYEQYF